This T cell receptor (beta chain) was profiled in a study of OX40 agonist ivuxolimab in advanced cancers. The study, taken as a whole, reports: Clonal expansion from baseline to week 6 occurred in both CD4+ and CD8+ T cells. Among expanded peripheral T cells, antigen specificity went undetermined.

Deletions cut 3 bases from V and 3 bases from J, with 12 bases between. CDR1 GTSNPN and CDR2 SVGIG come from the germline V gene (reference sequence). The CDR3 consists of 14 residues. A note on this clone: Its matching antigen is unknown.

Generated by immunoSEQ multiplex PCR, the TCRdb table keeps only in-frame clones and is missing some. The sample consists of about 83,000 clones, roughly 83% of them appearing once. This chain uses TRBV30 with TRBJ1-3; D remains ambiguous. The specimen was CD4+ or CD8+ T cells sorted from blood, collected in a trial of the OX40 agonist ivuxolimab. The sequence derives from an adult with an advanced solid tumor such as melanoma, head and neck, liver or kidney cancer. In DNA form, the CDR3 reads TGTGCCTGGAGAATGGGTGCATTTGGAAACACCATATATTTT. The encoded protein is CAWRMGAFGNTIYF. The full variable domain, its missing parts supplied by reference TRBV30 and TRBJ1-3, is SQTIHQWPATLVQPVGSPLSLECTVEGTSNPNLYWYRQAAGRGLQLLFYSVGIGQISSEVPQNLSASRPQDRQFILSSKKLLLSDSGFYLCAWRMGAFGNTIYFGEGSWLTVV.